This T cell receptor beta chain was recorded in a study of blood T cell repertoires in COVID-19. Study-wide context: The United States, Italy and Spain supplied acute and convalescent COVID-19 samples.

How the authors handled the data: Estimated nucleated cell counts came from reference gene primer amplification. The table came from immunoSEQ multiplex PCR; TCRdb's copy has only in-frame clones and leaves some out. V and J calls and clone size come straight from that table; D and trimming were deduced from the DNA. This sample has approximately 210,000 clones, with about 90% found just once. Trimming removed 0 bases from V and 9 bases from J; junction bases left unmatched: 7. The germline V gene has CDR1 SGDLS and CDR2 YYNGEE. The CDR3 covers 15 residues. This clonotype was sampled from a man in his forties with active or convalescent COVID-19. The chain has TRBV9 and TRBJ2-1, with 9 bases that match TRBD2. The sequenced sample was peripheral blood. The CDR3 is CASSVGSGSTGEQFF. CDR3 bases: TGTGCCAGCAGCGTAGGTAGCGGGAGTACGGGTGAGCAGTTCTTC.